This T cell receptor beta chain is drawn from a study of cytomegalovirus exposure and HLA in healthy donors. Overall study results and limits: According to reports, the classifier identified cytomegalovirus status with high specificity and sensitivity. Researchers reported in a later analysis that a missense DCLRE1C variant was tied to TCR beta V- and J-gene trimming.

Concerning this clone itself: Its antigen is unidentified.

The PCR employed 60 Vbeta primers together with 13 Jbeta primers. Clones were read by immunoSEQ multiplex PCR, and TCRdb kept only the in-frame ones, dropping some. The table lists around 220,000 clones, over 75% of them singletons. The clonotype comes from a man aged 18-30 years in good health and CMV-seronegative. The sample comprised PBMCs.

The CDR3 sequence is CASSVEGRGNGPNTEAFF. As DNA, the CDR3 is TGTGCCAGCAGCGTAGAAGGGAGGGGGAATGGGCCGAACACTGAAGCTTTCTTT. This chain uses TRBV9 with TRBJ1-1, with D possibly being TRBD1 (6 bases). This CDR3 spans 18 amino acids. CDR1 is SGDLS, CDR2 YYNGEE, per germline. The V gene lost 0 bases and the J gene lost 1 base, with 19 bases spanning the gap.